There are many counts of the clone carrying this TCR beta chain. The V gene lost 0 bases and the J gene lost 1 base, with 11 bases spanning the gap. Germline V gene data show CDR1 as SGDLS and CDR2 as YYNGEE. The CDR3 is 16 residues long. This sample is drawn from a study of regulatory T cells in long-lasting Graves disease. Sequencing libraries for TCR beta were prepared with iRepertoire HTBI primers and Arm-PCR of CDR3 regions. One entry per CDR3 protein results from TCRdb running MiXCR on the multiplex PCR reads. The sample comprises fewer than 550,000 distinct CDR3 sequences, about 16% of which are singletons, and around 25% rests with the top ten. The time point: newly diagnosed GD, antithyroid drugs for less than 3 months. Preparation of the TCR library used RNA extracted from PBMCs. The sample also formed part of further work on T cells in Graves' hyperthyroidism and ophthalmopathy. That source notes: The primer set for the first-round RT-PCR of the TCR CDR3 was HTBI.

This sequence was found in a woman aged 40 to 65 with Graves disease. This sample comprised peripheral blood mononuclear cells (PBMCs), obtained at new diagnosis, from a patient treated with antithyroid drugs. The chain uses TRBV9 and TRBJ1-3; D gene unclear. CDR3 sequence reads: CASSVVGYGSGNTIYF. The CDR3 coding sequence is TGTGCCAGCAGCGTAGTTGGGTACGGATCTGGAAACACCATATATTTT.